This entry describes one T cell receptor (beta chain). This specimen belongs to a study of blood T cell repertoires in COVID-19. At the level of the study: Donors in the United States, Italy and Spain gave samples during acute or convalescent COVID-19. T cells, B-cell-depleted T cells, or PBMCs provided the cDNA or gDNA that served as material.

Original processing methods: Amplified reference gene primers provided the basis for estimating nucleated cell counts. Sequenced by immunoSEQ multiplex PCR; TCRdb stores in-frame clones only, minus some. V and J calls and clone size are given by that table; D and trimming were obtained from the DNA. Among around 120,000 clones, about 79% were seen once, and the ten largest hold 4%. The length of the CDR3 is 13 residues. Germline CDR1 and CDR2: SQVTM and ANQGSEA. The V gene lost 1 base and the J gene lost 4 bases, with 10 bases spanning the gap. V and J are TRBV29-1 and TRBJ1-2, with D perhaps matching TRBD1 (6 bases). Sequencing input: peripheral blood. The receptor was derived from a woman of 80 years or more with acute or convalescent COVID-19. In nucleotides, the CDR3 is TGCAGCGTTGAAGGAGGGGGTGGCTATGGCTACACCTTC. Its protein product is CSVEGGGGYGYTF. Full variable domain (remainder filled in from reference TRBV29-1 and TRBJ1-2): SAVISQKPSRDICQRGTSLTIQCQVDSQVTMMFWYRQQPGQSLTLIATANQGSEATYESGFVIDKFPISRPNLTFSTLTVSNMSPEDSSIYLCSVEGGGGYGYTFGSGTRLTVV.